This T cell receptor beta chain was sequenced for a study of blood T cell repertoires in COVID-19. This clone was recorded once. In the study's own analysis: Scientists estimated how many nucleated cells there were by amplifying reference gene primers. Profiling relied on immunoSEQ multiplex PCR, and the TCRdb table lists in-frame clones only, not all of them. V and J calls and clone size follow that table, whereas D and trimming were derived from the DNA. Here the sample spans about 220,000 clones, just under 85% being singletons. The CDR3 length is 13 residues. V gave up 1 base and J gave up 14 bases, with 16 bases separating them. CDR1 is MGHRA and CDR2 is YSYEKL in the germline V gene.

This TCR derives from a middle-aged woman with acute COVID-19. This chain joins TRBV4-1 and TRBJ2-3, with D possibly being TRBD2 (5 bases). Sequencing was carried out using PBMCs or T cells enriched from blood (not recorded which). CDR3 residues: CASSQVGDYSPYF. In DNA form, the CDR3 reads TGCGCCAGCAGCCAAGTAGGTGACTATTCCCCGTATTTT.